The sequence of this T cell receptor (beta chain) was determined in a study of blood T cell repertoires in COVID-19. Across the study: The United States, Italy and Spain were the sources of the acute and convalescent COVID-19 samples.

In assigning cohorts, the study relied on participant-reported clinical history. Authors' data handling: Amplification of reference gene primers was used by the study to estimate nucleated cell counts. Method: immunoSEQ multiplex PCR; TCRdb's copy keeps in-frame clones and lacks some. V and J calls and clone size are given by that table; D and trimming were obtained from the DNA. The data hold over 250,000 clones, with 88% observed a single time. CDR1 and CDR2 (germline): SQVTM, ANQGSEA. V lost 0 bases and J lost 11, with 10 bases in between. The CDR3 totals 11 residues. The specimen was PBMCs or T cells enriched from blood (not recorded which). The V and J genes are TRBV29-1 and TRBJ1-1; TRBD1 might be the D (6 bases). The receptor was isolated from a woman aged 25 to 39 who had recovered from COVID-19. The DNA of the CDR3 is TGCAGCGTTGAAGAGCGGGGGCTCGCTTTCTTT. This codes for CSVEERGLAFF.